This passage covers 30 T cell receptor beta chains from one sample sequenced in a study of regulatory T cells in long-lasting Graves disease. The TCR beta library used iRepertoire HTBI primers with Arm-PCR amplification of CDR3. TCRdb analysed the multiplex PCR reads with MiXCR anew, one entry per CDR3 protein. The sample consists of around 400,000 distinct CDR3 sequences, 10% to 15% of them appearing once. As for time point: newly diagnosed GD, antithyroid drugs for less than 3 months. Extracted PBMC RNA gave rise to the TCR library. In addition, the sample was reused for a study of T cells in Graves' hyperthyroidism and ophthalmopathy.

The sample here was peripheral blood mononuclear cells (PBMCs), taken at new diagnosis, from a patient treated with antithyroid drugs. Source of these receptors: a woman aged 18-29 years with Graves disease.

The V call is TRBV14, the J call TRBJ2-1; D is perhaps TRBD2 (6 bases). The CDR3 has 19 residues. The ends were cut back, 4 bases at V and 4 bases at J, with 26 bases in the middle. Germline V CDR1 and CDR2: SGHDN, FVKESK. The CDR3 region has the DNA TGTGCCAGCAGCCGGCGAGGCGGGGAAGGCGGGATCGGGTACAATGAGCAGTTCTTC. Amino acid sequence: CASSRRGGEGGIGYNEQFF.

In this sample, this clonotype turned up a few times. A much larger clone differs from this one at a single base, so this may be a read error. This chain connects TRBV7-2 to TRBJ2-1; a possible D gene is TRBD1 (6 bases). The CDR3 covers 16 residues. CDR1 is SGHTA and CDR2 is FQGNSA in the germline V gene. The CDR3 reads CASSRGGKASYNEQSF. The CDR3 DNA reads as TGTGCCAGCAGCCGAGGGGGTAAGGCCTCCTACAATGAGCAGTCCTTC.

This clonotype was detected ten times or more. This chain connects TRBV6-5 to TRBJ1-1; D not certain. The germline V gene encodes CDR1 MNHEY and CDR2 SVGAGI. V was shortened by 2 bases and J by 9 bases, with 7 bases between the two germline ends. The CDR3 is made up of 11 amino acids. CDR3 coding DNA: TGTGCCAGCAGTTACGGAGGCCAAGCTTTCTTT. Translated: CASSYGGQAFF.

This chain connects TRBV7-8 to TRBJ2-7; either TRBD1 or TRBD2 may supply D (5 bases each). V was clipped by 4 bases and J by 4 bases, with 14 bases between them. Germline values: CDR1 SGHVS, CDR2 FQNEAQ. This CDR3 contains 14 residues. This chain's CDR3 is CASSSGPDNYEQYV. The CDR3 DNA is TGTGCCAGCAGCTCGGGACCAGATAATTACGAGCAGTACGTC.

This clonotype was detected ten times or more. The CDR3 coding sequence is TGTGCCAGCAGCTCGGATCCAAGGAACACTGAAGCTTTCTTT. It encodes CASSSDPRNTEAFF. This chain connects TRBV7-3 to TRBJ1-1; D uncertain. CDR1 and CDR2 from the germline V gene are SGHTA and FQGTGA. The CDR3 is 14 residues long. Trimming shortened V by 4 bases and J by 1 base, and 10 bases separated the two germline ends.

In the case of this clonotype: One base away lies a much larger clone, so this may be a sequencing read error. The J gene is TRBJ1-6, the V gene TRBV3-1; D gene uncertain. CDR1 and CDR2 from the germline V gene are LGHDT and YNNKEL (reference sequence). The CDR3 is 13 residues long. In nucleotides, the CDR3 is TGTGCCGGCAGCCAGACCAGTAATTCACCCCTCCACTTT. Protein product: CAGSQTSNSPLHF.

In this sample, this clonotype turned up a few times. This may come from a read error, since a much larger clone is one base off. The chain has TRBV30 and TRBJ1-1; a weak D match, TRBD1 (5 bases). Germline V gene sequence: CDR1 GTSNPN, CDR2 SVGIG (reference sequence). The CDR3 has 15 residues. Here the CDR3 DNA reads TGTACCTGGAGTACCCTTTCAGGGTGGATCGCTGAAGCTTTCTTT. Encoded protein: CTWSTLSGWIAEAFF.

Ten or more counts support this clonotype. The chain joins TRBV28 to TRBJ2-3; 11 bases are a match to TRBD2. Trimming took 5 bases from V and 6 from J; bases not matched to a gene: 7. The germline gives CDR1 MDHEN, CDR2 SYDVKM. This CDR3 is built from 15 residues. CDR3 amino acids: CASSRLAGTWDTQYF. DNA for the CDR3: TGTGCCAGCAGTCGACTAGCGGGGACATGGGATACGCAGTATTTT.

Worth noting for this clonotype: A clone one base away is much larger, so this may be a read error. V and J are TRBV12-3 or TRBV12-4 and TRBJ2-2; 14 bases align to TRBD2. This CDR3 comprises 15 residues. The CDR3 region is CASSPGLAGVGELLF. The CDR3 DNA reads TGTGCCAGCAGTCCGGGACTAGCGGGAGTGGGGGAGCTGCTTTTT.

This clonotype was counted only a few times. V and J are TRBV19 and TRBJ1-5; a weak D match, TRBD1 (5 bases). Germline values: CDR1 LNHDA, CDR2 SQIVND (reference sequence). V lost 1 base and J 2 bases, leaving 9 bases between the germline ends. The CDR3 spans 15 residues. The CDR3 reads CASSIGGGGNQPQHF. CDR3 bases: TGTGCCAGTAGTATAGGGGGCGGAGGCAATCAGCCCCAGCATTTT.

At least ten counts were recorded for this clonotype. The chain uses TRBV12-3 or TRBV12-4 and TRBJ1-1; D is undetermined. The germline V and J ends were trimmed by 3 bases and 3 bases, with 17 bases remaining between them. There are 16 residues in the CDR3. In nucleotides, the CDR3 is TGTGCCAGCAGTTTTCCCGCTGGTCTATCGCACACTGAAGCTTTCTTT. Translated, it gives CASSFPAGLSHTEAFF.

The chain employs TRBV4-3 and TRBJ1-5, with 7 bases aligning to TRBD1. This CDR3 is 14 amino acids long. V shed 5 bases and J 8 bases; nucleotides not matched to a gene: 9. Germline V CDR1 and CDR2: LGHNA, YSLEER. In DNA, the CDR3 is TGCGCCAGCAGCAAACACAGGGGAATGAAGCCCCAGCATTTT. Translation gives CASSKHRGMKPQHF.

This clonotype was counted a few times. The genes are TRBV20-1 and TRBJ1-2; tentative D call: TRBD1 (6 bases). The CDR3 runs 14 residues. The V gene lost 6 bases and the J gene lost 7 bases, with 21 bases spanning the gap. The germline CDR1 and CDR2 sequences are DFQATT and SNEGSKA (reference sequence). This CDR3 is CSAPLQGRLGGYTF. In nucleotides, the CDR3 is TGCAGTGCACCACTACAGGGCCGGCTAGGTGGCTACACCTTC.

This clonotype was counted a few times. The chain links TRBV4-1 to TRBJ2-2; TRBD2 aligns across 15 bases. Unmatched junction bases numbered 10, after V lost 4 bases and J lost 4 bases. The CDR3 length is 19 residues. CDR1 and CDR2 (germline): MGHRA, YSYEKL. CDR3 coding DNA: TGCGCCAGCAGCCCCGAACCCGGACTAGCGGGAGGGCGCACCGGGGAGCTGTTTTTT. Translation gives CASSPEPGLAGGRTGELFF.

This clonotype appeared many times. The rearrangement uses TRBV11-2 and TRBJ2-7; D is uncertain. The germline V and J ends were trimmed by 5 bases and 2 bases, with 13 bases remaining between them. CDR3 length: 14 amino acids. Germline CDR1 and CDR2: SGHAT and FQNNGV. In nucleotides, the CDR3 is TGTGCCAGCAGCGTTTGGGAAGTCCCCTACGAGCAGTACTTC. Protein: CASSVWEVPYEQYF.

This clonotype was recorded many times. This chain links TRBV28 with TRBJ2-7; D is possibly TRBD2 (5 bases). With 3 bases removed from V and 3 bases from J, the gap between germline ends came to 15 bases. There are 15 residues in the CDR3. CDR1 MDHEN and CDR2 SYDVKM come from the germline V gene. CDR3 protein: CASSLRAGYNYEQYF. DNA of the CDR3: TGTGCCAGCAGTTTGCGGGCCGGCTACAACTACGAGCAGTACTTC. The full variable domain, in which reference TRBV28 and TRBJ2-7 provide the parts outside the CDR3, is DVKVTQSSRYLVKRTGEKVFLECVQDMDHENMFWYRQDPGLGLRLIYFSYDVKMKEKGDIPEGYSVSREKKERFSLILESASTNQTSMYLCASSLRAGYNYEQYFGPGTRLTVT.

The chain employs TRBV12-3 or TRBV12-4 and TRBJ2-3, with 8 bases matching TRBD2. The CDR3 has 15 residues. V lost 8 bases, J lost 1 base, and 8 bases stayed unmatched. CDR3: CASRGGGSGTDTQYF. CDR3 sequence (DNA): TGTGCCAGCCGGGGGGGGGGCTCAGGCACAGATACGCAGTATTTT.

This clonotype was detected many times. The chain uses TRBV7-9 and TRBJ2-1; 8 positions agree with TRBD2. V was clipped by 5 bases and J by 2 bases; unmatched bases: 14. CDR3 length equals 18 residues. Germline CDR1 SEHNR, CDR2 FQNEAQ (reference sequence). The CDR3 region has the DNA TGTGCCAGCAGCGGAACCGGGAGGGGACTACCGGCCTACAATGAGCAGTTCTTC. Protein sequence: CASSGTGRGLPAYNEQFF. Full variable domain (remainder filled in from reference TRBV7-9 and TRBJ2-1): DTGVSQNPRHKITKRGQNVTFRCDPISEHNRLYWYRQTLGQGPEFLTYFQNEAQLEKSRLLSDRFSAERPKGSFSTLEIQRTEQGDSAMYLCASSGTGRGLPAYNEQFFGPGTRLTVL.

The chain recombines TRBV5-6 with TRBJ1-6, with D possibly matching TRBD1 (5 bases). CDR1 is SGHDT, CDR2 YYEEEE, per germline. The CDR3 sequence is 18 residues long. Trimming removed 4 bases at V and 4 bases at J, with 21 bases between. The CDR3 is CASSLLGSVRGYNSPLHF. DNA for the CDR3: TGTGCCAGCAGCCTGCTTGGGTCGGTGCGGGGGTATAATTCACCCCTCCACTTT.

This clonotype was counted only a few times. The rearrangement links TRBV12-3 or TRBV12-4 to TRBJ1-6; D remains ambiguous. The CDR3 length is 16 residues. The germline V and J ends were trimmed by 6 bases and 5 bases, with 17 bases remaining between them. The CDR3 nucleotides are TGTGCCAGCAGACTAGGTCGACGGCCGGATAATTCACCCCTCCACTTT. Amino acid sequence: CASRLGRRPDNSPLHF.

V is TRBV4-3 and J is TRBJ2-3; 9 bases align to TRBD2. There are 18 residues in the CDR3. Germline V gene sequence: CDR1 LGHNA, CDR2 YSLEER. V shed 6 bases, J shed 3 bases, and the junction held 16 bases outside the gene matches. The CDR3 DNA follows: TGCGCCAGCAGTCCTCGGTTATTAGCGGGAGCTTTTACAGATACGCAGTATTTT. Translating it yields CASSPRLLAGAFTDTQYF.

This clonotype occurred many times. J is TRBJ2-1 and V is TRBV29-1; D unresolved. The germline V gene has CDR1 SQVTM and CDR2 ANQGSEA. The CDR3 contains 14 residues. V lost 3 bases and J lost 4, with 13 bases in between. The CDR3 reads CSVEGLASYNEQFF. CDR3 bases: TGCAGCGTTGAGGGCCTCGCGTCGTACAATGAGCAGTTCTTC.

The rearrangement joins TRBV5-1 to TRBJ2-4; TRBD2 matches 10 bases. CDR3 length equals 15 residues. CDR1 SGHRS and CDR2 YFSETQ come from the germline V gene. With V trimmed by 5 bases and J by 8 bases, 10 bases remained unmatched. CDR3 sequence: CASSMASGGWDIQYF. The CDR3 DNA is TGCGCCAGCAGTATGGCTAGCGGGGGCTGGGACATTCAGTACTTC.

The chain has TRBV7-9 and TRBJ2-7, with 9 bases fitting TRBD2. This CDR3 has 15 residues. Germline V gene data show CDR1 as SEHNR and CDR2 as FQNEAQ (reference sequence). After removal of 1 base from V and 3 bases from J, the junction contained 4 bases not matched to a gene. The CDR3 loop is CASSLVAGAIYEQYF. In DNA, the CDR3 is TGTGCCAGCAGCTTAGTAGCGGGAGCCATCTACGAGCAGTACTTC.

This clonotype was recorded many times. J is TRBJ1-1 and V is TRBV5-8; D is possibly TRBD1 (5 bases). Germline V gene sequence: CDR1 SGHTS, CDR2 YDEGEE. V was pared by 7 bases and J by 3 bases, with 19 bases between. This CDR3 has 15 amino acids. Here the CDR3 reads CASGVPGRKYTEAFF. CDR3 in DNA: TGTGCCAGCGGGGTACCGGGACGCAAGTACACTGAAGCTTTCTTT.

This clonotype showed up many times. The chain combines TRBV6-5 with TRBJ1-1; tentative D call: TRBD1 (5 bases). Germline V CDR1 and CDR2: MNHEY, SVGAGI. The CDR3 runs 15 residues. V was trimmed by 4 bases and J by 5 bases, leaving 17 bases between them. In DNA form, the CDR3 reads TGTGCCAGCAGTTTCACTTTGGGGCTGGGGACTGAAGCTTTCTTT. Translation gives CASSFTLGLGTEAFF.

This clonotype was counted at least ten times. The chain combines TRBV30 with TRBJ2-3; D is undetermined. The germline V gene has CDR1 GTSNPN and CDR2 SVGIG (reference sequence). The CDR3 contains 12 residues. Trimming left V 2 bases short and J 5 bases short, with 8 bases between. The CDR3 DNA reads TGTGCCTGGAGTCCATCGGTAGATACGCAGTATTTT. Protein sequence: CAWSPSVDTQYF.

This clonotype was detected ten times or more. The genes are TRBV6-2 or TRBV6-3 and TRBJ1-1; no definite D call. The CDR3 is 12 amino acids. Germline loops: CDR1 MNHEY, CDR2 SVGEGT. Deletions cut 8 bases from V and 7 bases from J, with 14 bases between. The CDR3 DNA sequence: TGTGCCAGCCTAAAGCGGCGTGATGAAGCTTTCTTT. Protein product: CASLKRRDEAFF.

There are many counts of this clonotype. V gene TRBV7-8 combines with J gene TRBJ2-2; the D gene is possibly TRBD1 (6 bases). The CDR3 covers 17 residues. Germline loops: CDR1 SGHVS, CDR2 FQNEAQ. With 1 base removed from V and 1 base from J, the gap between germline ends came to 13 bases. CDR3 bases: TGTGCCAGCAGCTTAGGTACCGGGACAAGGAACACCGGGGAGCTGTTTTTT. Amino acids: CASSLGTGTRNTGELFF.

Many counts were recorded for this clonotype. The chain combines TRBV15 with TRBJ1-3, with D perhaps TRBD1 (6 bases). The CDR3 sequence is 19 residues long. Germline-derived CDR1 and CDR2 are LNHNV and YYDKDF (reference sequence). V was clipped by 3 bases and J by 0 bases, with 21 bases between them. The CDR3 bases are TGTGCCACCAGCAGCCGGTTTCTACAGGGTTTGCTCTCTGGAAACACCATATATTTT. It encodes CATSSRFLQGLLSGNTIYF.